The table lists the clone carrying this T cell receptor beta chain with a few counts. Its target is not known. The data were obtained in a study of identical twins. Regarding the study as a whole: The presence of invariant MAIT and iNKT cells could partly confound analyses of zero-insertion sequences. The study found that models underestimated out-of-frame TCR alpha sharing in monozygotic twins.

MiXCR, applied by TCRdb to the 5' RACE reads, yields one record per CDR3 protein. The sample includes 1,800,000 or so distinct CDR3 sequences, about 32% of them seen just once. J lost 1 base, V lost 7 bases, and 8 bases had no gene match. The CDR3 spans 15 residues. Germline values: CDR1 MDHEN, CDR2 SYDVKM. This chain connects TRBV28 to TRBJ2-5, with 8 bases aligning to TRBD2. The sequence came from a newborn girl in good health. The sample was cord blood. CDR3 region: CASTLSGVPQETQYF. CDR3 coding DNA: TGTGCCAGCACCCTTAGCGGGGTCCCCCAAGAGACCCAGTACTTC.